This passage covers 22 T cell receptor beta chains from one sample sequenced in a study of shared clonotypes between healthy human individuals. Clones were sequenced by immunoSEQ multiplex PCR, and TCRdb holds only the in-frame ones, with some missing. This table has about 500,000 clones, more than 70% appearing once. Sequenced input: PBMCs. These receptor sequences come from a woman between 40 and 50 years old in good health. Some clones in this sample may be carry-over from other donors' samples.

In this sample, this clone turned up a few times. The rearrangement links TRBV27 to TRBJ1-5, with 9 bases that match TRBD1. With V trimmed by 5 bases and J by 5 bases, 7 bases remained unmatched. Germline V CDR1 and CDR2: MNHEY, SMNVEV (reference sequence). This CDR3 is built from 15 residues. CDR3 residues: CASSRGQGQHQPQHF. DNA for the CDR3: TGTGCCAGCAGTCGGGGACAGGGACAGCATCAGCCCCAGCATTTT.

CDR3 nucleotide sequence: TGTGCCAGCAGTTCCCCGACAGGGGGCGGGTTTATGGACACCTTC. Translation: CASSSPTGGGFMDTF. The chain couples TRBV28 to TRBJ1-2; 10 positions agree with TRBD1. Germline V gene data show CDR1 as MDHEN and CDR2 as SYDVKM. The CDR3 contains 15 residues. Trimming took 4 bases from V and 12 from J; bases not matched to a gene: 14.

The CDR3 loop reads CASRVAGSMGELFF. In nucleotides, the CDR3 is TGCGCCAGCAGGGTAGCGGGGAGTATGGGGGAGCTGTTTTTT. The chain combines TRBV10-2 with TRBJ2-2; TRBD2 aligns across 8 bases. Germline V gene sequence: CDR1 WSHSY, CDR2 SAAADI. There are 14 residues in the CDR3. V was pared by 6 bases and J by 8 bases, with 8 bases of the junction left unmatched.

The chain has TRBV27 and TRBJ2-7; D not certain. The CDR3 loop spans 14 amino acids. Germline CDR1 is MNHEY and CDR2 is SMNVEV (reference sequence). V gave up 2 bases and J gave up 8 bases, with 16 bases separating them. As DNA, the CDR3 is TGTGCCAGCAGTTTAGACGGCTCCCTTCTCCAGCAGTACTTC. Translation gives CASSLDGSLLQQYF.

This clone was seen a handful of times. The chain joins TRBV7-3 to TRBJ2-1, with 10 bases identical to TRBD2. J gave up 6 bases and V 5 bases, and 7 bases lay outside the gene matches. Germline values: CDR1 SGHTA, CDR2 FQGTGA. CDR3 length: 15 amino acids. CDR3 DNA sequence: TGTGCCAGCAGCCCAAGCGGGGGGGCGGTCAATGAGCAGTTCTTC. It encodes CASSPSGGAVNEQFF.

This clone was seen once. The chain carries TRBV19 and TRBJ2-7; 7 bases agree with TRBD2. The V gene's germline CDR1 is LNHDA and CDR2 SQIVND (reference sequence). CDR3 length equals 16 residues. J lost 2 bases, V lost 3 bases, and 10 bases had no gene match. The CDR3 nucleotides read TGTGCCAGTAGTATTTCTCGGACTAGATCAGCCTACGAGCAGTACTTC. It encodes CASSISRTRSAYEQYF.

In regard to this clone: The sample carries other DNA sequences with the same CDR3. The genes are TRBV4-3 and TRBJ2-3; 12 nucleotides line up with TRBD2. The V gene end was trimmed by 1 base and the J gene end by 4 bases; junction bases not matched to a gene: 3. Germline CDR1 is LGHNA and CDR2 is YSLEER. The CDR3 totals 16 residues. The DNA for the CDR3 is TGCGCCAGCAGCCAAGCGGCTAGCGGGAGGGCAGATACGCAGTATTTT. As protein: CASSQAASGRADTQYF.

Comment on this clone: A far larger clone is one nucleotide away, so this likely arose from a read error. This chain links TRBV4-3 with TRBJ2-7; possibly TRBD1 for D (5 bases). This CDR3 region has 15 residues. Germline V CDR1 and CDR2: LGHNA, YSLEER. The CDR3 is CASSQEVGRVYGQYF. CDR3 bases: TGCGCCAGCAGCCAAGAAGTTGGCAGGGTCTACGGGCAGTACTTC.

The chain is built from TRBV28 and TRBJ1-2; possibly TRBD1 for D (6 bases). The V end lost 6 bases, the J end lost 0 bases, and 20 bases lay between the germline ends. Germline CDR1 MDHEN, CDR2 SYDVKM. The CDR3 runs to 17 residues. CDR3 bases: TGTGCCAGCAGGATCCAGGGGCCTCTATACACTAACTATGGCTACACCTTC. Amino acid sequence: CASRIQGPLYTNYGYTF.

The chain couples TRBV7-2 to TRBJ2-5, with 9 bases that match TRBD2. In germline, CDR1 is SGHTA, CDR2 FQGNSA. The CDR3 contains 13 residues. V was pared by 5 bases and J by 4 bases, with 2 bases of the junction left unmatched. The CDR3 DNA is TGTGCCAGCAGCCTTAGCGGGAGAGAGACCCAGTACTTC. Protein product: CASSLSGRETQYF.

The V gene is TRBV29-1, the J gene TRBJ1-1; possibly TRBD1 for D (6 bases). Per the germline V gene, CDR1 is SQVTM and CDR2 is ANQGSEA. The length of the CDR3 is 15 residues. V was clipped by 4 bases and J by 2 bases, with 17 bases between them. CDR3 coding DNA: TGCAGCGTTGTAAGGACTACGGGACAAAACACTGAAGCTTTCTTT. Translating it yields CSVVRTTGQNTEAFF.

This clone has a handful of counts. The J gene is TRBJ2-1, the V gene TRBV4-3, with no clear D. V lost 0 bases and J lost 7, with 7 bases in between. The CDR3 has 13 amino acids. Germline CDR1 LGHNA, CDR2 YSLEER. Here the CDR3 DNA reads TGCGCCAGCAGCCAAGATCGATCGAATGAGCAGTTCTTC. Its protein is CASSQDRSNEQFF.

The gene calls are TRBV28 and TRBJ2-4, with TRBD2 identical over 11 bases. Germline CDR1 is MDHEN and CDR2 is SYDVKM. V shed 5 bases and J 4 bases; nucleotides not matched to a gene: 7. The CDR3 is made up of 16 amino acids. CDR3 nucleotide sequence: TGTGCCAGCAGTAGGGGACTAGCGGAAAGAAAAAACATTCAGTACTTC. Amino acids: CASSRGLAERKNIQYF.

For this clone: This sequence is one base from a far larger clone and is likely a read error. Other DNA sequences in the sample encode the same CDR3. The CDR3 sequence is CAWSVRGGNIQYF. The CDR3 DNA is TGTGCCTGGAGTGTACGTGGGGGAAACATCCAGTACTTC. The rearrangement uses TRBV30 and TRBJ2-4; D is tentatively TRBD1 or TRBD2 (5 bases each). CDR1 is GTSNPN and CDR2 is SVGIG in the germline V gene (reference sequence). The CDR3 loop spans 13 amino acids.

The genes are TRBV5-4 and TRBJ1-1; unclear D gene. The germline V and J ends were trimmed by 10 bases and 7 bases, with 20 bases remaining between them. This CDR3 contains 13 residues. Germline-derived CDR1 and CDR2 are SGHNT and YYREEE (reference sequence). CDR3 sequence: CASKGSTTLEAFF. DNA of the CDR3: TGTGCCTCAAAAGGGTCAACGACACTTGAAGCTTTCTTT.

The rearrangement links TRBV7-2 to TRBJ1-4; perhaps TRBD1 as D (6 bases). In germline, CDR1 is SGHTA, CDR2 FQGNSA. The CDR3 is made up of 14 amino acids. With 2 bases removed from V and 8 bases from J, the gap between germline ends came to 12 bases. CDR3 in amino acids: CASSLRGRREKLFF. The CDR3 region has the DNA TGTGCCAGCAGCTTAAGGGGGAGGCGGGAAAAACTGTTTTTT.

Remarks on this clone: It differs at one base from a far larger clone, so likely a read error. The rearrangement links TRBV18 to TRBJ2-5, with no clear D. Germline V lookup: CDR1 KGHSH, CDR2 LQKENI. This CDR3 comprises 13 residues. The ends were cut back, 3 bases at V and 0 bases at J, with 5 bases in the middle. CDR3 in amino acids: CASSPGYQETQYF. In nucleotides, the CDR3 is TGTGCCAGCTCACCGGGCTACCAAGAGACCCAGTACTTC.

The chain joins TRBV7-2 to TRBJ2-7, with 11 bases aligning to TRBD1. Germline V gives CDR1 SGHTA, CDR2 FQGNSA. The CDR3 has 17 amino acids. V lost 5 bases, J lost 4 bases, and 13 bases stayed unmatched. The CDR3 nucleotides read TGTGCCAGCAGCCCCGGCCCCGGGACAGGGGGGACGTACGAGCAGTACTTC. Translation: CASSPGPGTGGTYEQYF.

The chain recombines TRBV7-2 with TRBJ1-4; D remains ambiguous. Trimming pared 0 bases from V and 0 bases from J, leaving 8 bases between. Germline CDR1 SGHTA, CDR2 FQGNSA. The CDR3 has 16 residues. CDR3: CASSLAAGSTNEKLFF. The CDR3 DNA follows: TGTGCCAGCAGCTTAGCGGCCGGGTCAACTAATGAAAAACTGTTTTTT.

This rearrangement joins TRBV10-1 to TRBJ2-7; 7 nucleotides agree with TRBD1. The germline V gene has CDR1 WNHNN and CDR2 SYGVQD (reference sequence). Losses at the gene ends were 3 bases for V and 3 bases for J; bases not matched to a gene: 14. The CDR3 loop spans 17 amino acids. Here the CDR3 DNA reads TGCGCCAGCAGTGAATGTCGTGGGGACAGAAGGGTCTACGAGCAGTACTTC. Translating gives CASSECRGDRRVYEQYF.

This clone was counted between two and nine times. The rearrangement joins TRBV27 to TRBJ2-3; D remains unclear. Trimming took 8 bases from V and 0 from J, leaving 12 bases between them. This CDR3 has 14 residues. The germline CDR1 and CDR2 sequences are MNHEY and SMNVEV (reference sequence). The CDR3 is CASRDISSTDTQYF. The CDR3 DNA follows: TGTGCCAGCCGAGACATTTCGAGCACAGATACGCAGTATTTT.

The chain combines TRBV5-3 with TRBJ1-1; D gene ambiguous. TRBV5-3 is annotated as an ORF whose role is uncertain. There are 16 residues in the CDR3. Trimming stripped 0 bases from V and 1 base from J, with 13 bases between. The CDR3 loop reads CARSLVEVVANTEAFF. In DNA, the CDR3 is TGTGCCAGAAGCTTGGTGGAGGTGGTCGCGAACACTGAAGCTTTCTTT.